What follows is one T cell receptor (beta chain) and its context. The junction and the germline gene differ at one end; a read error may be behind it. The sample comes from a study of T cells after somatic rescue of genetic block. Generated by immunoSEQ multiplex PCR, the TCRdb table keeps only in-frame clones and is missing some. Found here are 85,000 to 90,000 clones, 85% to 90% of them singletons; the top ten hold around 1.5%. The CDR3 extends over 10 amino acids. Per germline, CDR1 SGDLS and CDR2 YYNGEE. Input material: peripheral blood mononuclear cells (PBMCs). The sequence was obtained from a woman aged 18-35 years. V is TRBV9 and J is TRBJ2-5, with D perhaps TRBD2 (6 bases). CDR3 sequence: CASNVPGGHF. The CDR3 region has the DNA TGTGCCAGCAACGTGCCCGGGGGACACTTC. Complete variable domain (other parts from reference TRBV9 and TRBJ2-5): DSGVTQTPKHLITATGQRVTLRCSPRSGDLSVYWYQQSLDQGLQFLIQYYNGEERAKGNILERFSAQQFPDLHSELNLSSLELGDSALYFCASNVPGGHFGPGTRLLVL.